This TCR beta chain was obtained from a study of PD-L1 blockade in urothelial cancer. The CDR3 length is 15 residues. Germline V gene sequence: CDR1 MNHNS, CDR2 SASEGT. V was clipped by 3 bases and J by 2 bases; unmatched bases: 5. Each patient presented with locally advanced or metastatic urothelial carcinoma. The table came from immunoSEQ multiplex PCR; TCRdb's copy has only in-frame clones and leaves some out. This sample yields 50,000 to 65,000 clones, of which 85% to 90% are seen a single time; 2.9% belongs to the top ten. The TCR sequence derives from a man aged 50-59 years with urothelial cancer. This material consisted of PBMCs, taken around atezolizumab (anti-PD-L1) treatment. The rearrangement joins TRBV6-1 to TRBJ2-7; 9 bases match TRBD1. The CDR3 DNA reads TGTGCCAGCAGTGAGGGAACAGGGGGCCCCTACGAGCAGTACTTC. Its protein is CASSEGTGGPYEQYF.